This is a list of T cell receptor beta chains from one sample in a study of cytomegalovirus exposure and HLA in healthy donors. Generated by immunoSEQ multiplex PCR, the TCRdb table keeps only in-frame clones and is missing some. The table shows 200,000 to 300,000 clones, with more than 75% occurring only once. Sequenced sample: PBMCs. Receptors originate from a man younger than 35 in good health and CMV-seronegative. CDR3s include the opening cysteine and the closing phenylalanine or tryptophan. Fields, in order: CDR3 protein, CDR3 DNA, clone size, J gene, V gene, CDR3 length, D gene. The D gene is left open where the match is weak. Not all rows give a size; the values are once, few, many and, for expanded clones, a class.

CDR3aa: CASSQDRVNTEAFF; CDR3nt: TGCGCCAGCAGCCAAGATAGAGTAAACACTGAAGCTTTCTTT; abundance: NA; j_gene: TRBJ1-1; v_gene: TRBV4-3; len: 14; d_gene: NA
CDR3aa: CASSLSLAGGVNEQFF; CDR3nt: TGTGCCAGCAGTTTATCTTTAGCGGGAGGCGTCAATGAGCAGTTCTTC; abundance: NA; j_gene: TRBJ2-1; v_gene: TRBV28; len: 16; d_gene: TRBD2
CDR3aa: CASRPTGPGELFF; CDR3nt: TGTGCCAGCAGACCGACAGGGCCCGGGGAGCTGTTTTTT; abundance: once; j_gene: TRBJ2-2; v_gene: TRBV28; len: 13; d_gene: TRBD1
CDR3aa: CASSSLGGYNEQFF; CDR3nt: TGCGCCAGCAGCTCCCTCGGCGGCTACAATGAGCAGTTCTTC; abundance: NA; j_gene: TRBJ2-1; v_gene: TRBV5-1; len: 14; d_gene: NA
CDR3aa: CASSAGQDTFF; CDR3nt: TGTGCCAGCAGCGCGGGACAGGACACTTTCTTT; abundance: NA; j_gene: TRBJ1-1; v_gene: TRBV25-1; len: 11; d_gene: TRBD1
CDR3aa: CASSLGLTGWGETQYF; CDR3nt: TGTGCCAGCAGTTTAGGATTAACAGGTTGGGGAGAGACCCAGTACTTC; abundance: NA; j_gene: TRBJ2-5; v_gene: TRBV27; len: 16; d_gene: NA
CDR3aa: CASSYSTENQPQHF; CDR3nt: TGTGCCAGCAGTTACTCGACAGAAAATCAGCCCCAGCATTTT; abundance: NA; j_gene: TRBJ1-5; v_gene: TRBV6-5; len: 14; d_gene: NA
CDR3aa: CASSPPGTRTSGANVLTF; CDR3nt: TGCGCCAGCAGCCCCCCCGGGACTCGCACTTCTGGGGCCAACGTCCTGACTTTC; abundance: NA; j_gene: TRBJ2-6; v_gene: TRBV5-1; len: 18; d_gene: NA
CDR3aa: CATRGGASGSHEQYF; CDR3nt: TGTGCCACCCGCGGTGGGGCTAGCGGGAGCCACGAGCAGTACTTC; abundance: NA; j_gene: TRBJ2-7; v_gene: TRBV6-5; len: 15; d_gene: TRBD2
CDR3aa: CASSTPGTGGNEQYF; CDR3nt: TGTGCCAGCAGTACCCCCGGGACAGGGGGGAACGAGCAGTACTTC; abundance: NA; j_gene: TRBJ2-7; v_gene: TRBV2; len: 15; d_gene: TRBD1
CDR3aa: CASSPRTSAETQYF; CDR3nt: TGTGCCAGCTCACCGAGGACTAGCGCAGAGACCCAGTACTTC; abundance: NA; j_gene: TRBJ2-5; v_gene: TRBV18; len: 14; d_gene: TRBD2
CDR3aa: CASSESGQLNYGYTF; CDR3nt: TGTGCCAGCAGTGAATCTGGACAGTTAAACTATGGCTACACCTTC; abundance: NA; j_gene: TRBJ1-2; v_gene: TRBV6-1; len: 15; d_gene: NA
CDR3aa: CASSAGTGDAEAFF; CDR3nt: TGTGCCAGCAGCGCCGGGACAGGGGATGCTGAAGCTTTCTTT; abundance: NA; j_gene: TRBJ1-1; v_gene: TRBV9; len: 14; d_gene: TRBD1
CDR3aa: CATSRDREGTGNSPLHF; CDR3nt: TGTGCCACCAGCAGAGATCGTGAGGGAACAGGGAATTCACCCCTCCACTTT; abundance: NA; j_gene: TRBJ1-6; v_gene: TRBV15; len: 17; d_gene: NA
CDR3aa: CASRPGTSGYTQYF; CDR3nt: TGTGCCAGCAGACCTGGGACTAGCGGCTATACGCAGTATTTT; abundance: NA; j_gene: TRBJ2-3; v_gene: TRBV6-5; len: 14; d_gene: TRBD2
CDR3aa: CASSTGTAAYEQYF; CDR3nt: TGTGCCAGCAGCACCGGGACAGCCGCCTACGAGCAGTACTTC; abundance: NA; j_gene: TRBJ2-7; v_gene: TRBV21-1; len: 14; d_gene: NA
CDR3aa: CASSVGVGLSYEQYF; CDR3nt: TGTGCCAGCAGCGTCGGAGTGGGACTATCCTACGAGCAGTACTTC; abundance: once; j_gene: TRBJ2-7; v_gene: TRBV9; len: 15; d_gene: TRBD2
CDR3aa: CASGLRSLGYTF; CDR3nt: TGTGCTAGTGGTTTACGGAGCCTGGGCTACACCTTC; abundance: few; j_gene: TRBJ1-2; v_gene: TRBV12-5; len: 12; d_gene: NA
CDR3aa: CASSPAYGELSYEQYF; CDR3nt: TGTGCCAGCTCACCAGCTTACGGGGAGCTCTCCTACGAGCAGTACTTC; abundance: NA; j_gene: TRBJ2-7; v_gene: TRBV18; len: 16; d_gene: NA
CDR3aa: CASSRTGEAKNIQYF; CDR3nt: TGTGCCAGCAGCCGGACAGGGGAGGCCAAAAACATTCAGTACTTC; abundance: NA; j_gene: TRBJ2-4; v_gene: TRBV7-9; len: 15; d_gene: TRBD1
CDR3aa: CASSGGLYTDTQYF; CDR3nt: TGTGCCAGCAGCGGGGGACTTTACACAGATACGCAGTATTTT; abundance: NA; j_gene: TRBJ2-3; v_gene: TRBV9; len: 14; d_gene: NA
CDR3aa: CASSLAGNTEAFF; CDR3nt: TGTGCCAGCAGCTTGGCCGGGAACACTGAAGCTTTCTTT; abundance: NA; j_gene: TRBJ1-1; v_gene: TRBV5-6; len: 13; d_gene: NA
CDR3aa: CASSLTGPSSTDTQYF; CDR3nt: TGTGCCAGCAGCCTTACAGGGCCTTCGAGCACAGATACGCAGTATTTT; abundance: NA; j_gene: TRBJ2-3; v_gene: TRBV5-8; len: 16; d_gene: NA
CDR3aa: CASSMGRKNQPQHF; CDR3nt: TGTGCCAGTAGTATGGGCAGAAAAAATCAGCCCCAGCATTTT; abundance: NA; j_gene: TRBJ1-5; v_gene: TRBV19; len: 14; d_gene: NA
CDR3aa: CASSQNRGLGYTF; CDR3nt: TGTGCCAGCAGCCAGAACAGGGGGCTTGGCTACACCTTC; abundance: few; j_gene: TRBJ1-2; v_gene: TRBV14; len: 13; d_gene: TRBD1
CDR3aa: CAISESHVDEQYF; CDR3nt: TGTGCCATCAGTGAGTCTCACGTAGACGAGCAGTACTTC; abundance: NA; j_gene: TRBJ2-7; v_gene: TRBV10-3; len: 13; d_gene: NA